This is a list of T cell receptor beta chains from one sample in a study of shared clonotypes between healthy human individuals. This table comes from immunoSEQ multiplex PCR, and its TCRdb copy is limited to in-frame clones, with some not included. The sample shows more than 2 million clones, approximately 94% of them seen only once. The specimen sequenced was naive CD4+ T cells sorted from blood. These receptors all come from a man aged 18 to 29 in good health. Each CDR3 is given with its conserved first and last residue.

>TRBV6-5|TRBJ1-5
CASSPGRGNQPQHF
>TRBV18|TRBJ1-6
CASSPGSTAYNSPLHF
>TRBV9|TRBJ2-3
CASSVWPSDTQYF
>TRBV5-4|TRBJ1-4
CASSLVVGEKLFF
>TRBV27|TRBJ2-2
CASSLQGWGTGELFF
>TRBV27|TRBJ1-3
CASSRRGGNTIYF
>TRBV7-2|TRBJ2-7
CASSQGGTTYEQYF
>TRBV11-2|TRBJ1-2
CASSLTEGSSYGYTF
>TRBV30|TRBJ2-4
CAWSPSAGKNIQYF
>TRBV7-2|TRBJ2-2
CASSLWDRPGELFF
>TRBV9|TRBJ1-2
CASSPGAGDYGYTF
>TRBV4-3|TRBJ2-3
CASSQVRLAGGLEGDTQYF
>TRBV28|TRBJ1-2
CASSSTGTSSYGYTF
>TRBV5-1|TRBJ2-7
CASSPGRITYEQYF
>TRBV28|TRBJ2-3
CASSLYGTSGGVTDTQYF
>TRBV7-9|TRBJ2-1
CASTTYNEQFF
>TRBV18|TRBJ1-2
CASSLSISFDYGYTF
>TRBV9|TRBJ1-1
CASSVGVEQGTEAFF
>TRBV2|TRBJ2-3
CASSLQSTDTQYF
>TRBV28|TRBJ2-1
CASSLQDRTYNEQFF
>TRBV7-9|TRBJ2-7
CASSWTAGPVYEQYF
>TRBV7-2|TRBJ2-2
CASRVDINTGELFF
>TRBV7-9|TRBJ2-3
CASSPFDTQYF
>TRBV2|TRBJ1-1
CASRRDFGYTEAFF
>TRBV15|TRBJ1-5
CATSRVGVSNQPQHF
>TRBV2|TRBJ1-3
CASSPSLEGFTIYF
>TRBV4-2|TRBJ2-3
CASSQDLAGAVDTQYF
>TRBV7-2|TRBJ2-1
CASSWTSGQQFF
>TRBV9|TRBJ2-1
CASSVGGGLNEQFF
>TRBV29-1|TRBJ2-1
CRGDFSYNEQFF
>TRBV11-3|TRBJ1-2
CASSLDGPPVNYGYTF
>TRBV11-3|TRBJ2-1
CASSLEGLAAEQFF
>TRBV28|TRBJ1-5
CASRRAGQNNQPQHF
>TRBV9|TRBJ2-7
CASSPDRGLYEQYF
>TRBV2|TRBJ2-3
CASRESTDTQYF
>TRBV7-9|TRBJ1-1
CASSSYRATEAFF
>TRBV30|TRBJ1-6
CAWSDTISSYNSPLHF
>TRBV7-7|TRBJ2-1
CASSLEWGNNEQFF
>TRBV7-2|TRBJ2-1
CASSLQDSGGRDEQFF
>TRBV6-4|TRBJ2-1
CASSASTQGYNEQFF